This T cell receptor (beta chain) was found in a study of glioma-infiltrating T cells after dendritic cell vaccination. About the research overall: Treatment, given 2003 to 2012, was autologous tumor lysate-pulsed dendritic cell vaccination. The vaccine used monocyte-derived dendritic cells pulsed overnight with autologous tumor lysate.

V was pared by 1 base and J by 3 bases, with 13 bases between. The CDR3 sequence is 15 residues long. Germline V CDR1 and CDR2: SEHNR, FQNEAQ (reference sequence). Using immunoSEQ multiplex PCR, the repertoire was profiled, and TCRdb retains in-frame clones only, with some absent. The sample lists approximately 92,000 clones; 75% to 90% were seen once. Documented time point: after dendritic cell vaccination, including at tumor progression/relapse. Blood PBMC samples: pre-vaccination, two weeks post third vaccination, and at tumor progression. This receptor was obtained from a human donor with glioblastoma. The V gene is TRBV7-9, the J gene TRBJ2-7; D gene ambiguous. The sample was blood, taken after dendritic cell vaccination. For the CDR3, the DNA is TGTGCCAGCAGCTTAGGCCCCTCGCGGTACTACGAGCAGTACTTC. Its protein product is CASSLGPSRYYEQYF.